This T cell receptor (beta chain) came from a study of blood T cell repertoires in COVID-19. Per the original data handling: Amplification with reference gene primers provided the estimates of nucleated cell counts. TCRdb's table, derived via immunoSEQ multiplex PCR, lists solely in-frame clones and lacks some. V and J calls and clone size are as listed in that table; D and trimming were resolved from the DNA. The sample includes 200,000 to 300,000 clones, about 80% of them seen just once. Trimming pared 4 bases from V and 12 bases from J, leaving 13 bases between. Germline V lookup: CDR1 LGHDT, CDR2 YNNKEL (reference sequence). The CDR3 spans 12 residues.

Sequences were obtained from peripheral blood. This chain links TRBV3-1 (or the pseudogene TRBV3-2) with TRBJ2-1; possible D gene TRBD2, 6 bases. This receptor was identified in a woman older than 75 with acute or convalescent COVID-19. Written as DNA, the CDR3 is TGTGCCAGCAGCCTCAGGACTACAAGGCAGTTCTTC. This translates into CASSLRTTRQFF.